One sample yielded the 27 T cell receptor beta chains listed below, sequenced in a study of T cell responses to AZD1222 COVID-19 vaccine. Sequencing was performed with immunoSEQ multiplex PCR; in TCRdb, only in-frame clones are kept and a portion is missing. The sample holds approximately 160,000 clones, more than 85% seen once. This material consisted of peripheral blood, taken on day 0 of AZD1222 vaccination. These receptors all come from an adult in good health.

This chain joins TRBV14 and TRBJ1-2; D gene uncertain. The CDR3 is made up of 12 amino acids. V was pared by 3 bases and J by 9 bases, with 11 bases between. From germline, CDR1 is SGHDN and CDR2 FVKESK. CDR3 DNA: TGTGCCAGCAGCCATGGGCTGACTAGCTACACCTTC. Its translation: CASSHGLTSYTF.

The V gene is TRBV5-1, the J gene TRBJ1-6; TRBD1 matches 10 bases. The CDR3 consists of 14 residues. Germline values: CDR1 SGHRS, CDR2 YFSETQ. The J segment lost 10 bases and the V segment lost 0 bases, leaving 1 base of the junction unmatched. The CDR3 DNA sequence: TGCGCCAGCAGCTTGGGGGACAGGGGCTCACCCCTCCACTTT. It yields the protein CASSLGDRGSPLHF.

V gene TRBV6-5 combines with J gene TRBJ1-1, with a tentative D call TRBD1 (6 bases). Trimming removed 4 bases from V and 5 bases from J, with 14 bases in between. Looked up from germline, CDR1 is MNHEY and CDR2 is SVGAGI. There are 14 residues in the CDR3. Written as DNA, the CDR3 is TGTGCCAGCAGTTTTTGGGGGGCACAGACTGAAGCTTTCTTT. Translation: CASSFWGAQTEAFF.

This clone was recorded once. The rearrangement joins TRBV6-2 or TRBV6-3 to TRBJ1-5; D remains ambiguous. V lost 4 bases to trimming and J lost 6 bases, with 16 bases between them. The V gene's germline CDR1 is MNHEY and CDR2 SVGEGT. The CDR3 has 15 residues. The CDR3 bases are TGTGCCAGCAGTTCGGCATCGGGTGTTCCTCAGCCCCAGCATTTT. Translated: CASSSASGVPQPQHF.

The chain combines TRBV9 with TRBJ2-7; D ambiguous. Trimming left V 0 bases short and J 5 bases short, with 12 bases between. The germline CDR1 and CDR2 sequences are SGDLS and YYNGEE. The CDR3 has 14 amino acids. This CDR3 is CASSVGTAWHEQYF. CDR3 sequence (DNA): TGTGCCAGCAGCGTAGGGACGGCGTGGCACGAGCAGTACTTC.

The chain joins TRBV5-4 to TRBJ1-1, with no clear D. CDR1 is SGHNT and CDR2 is YYREEE in the germline V gene (reference sequence). Trimming took 0 bases from V and 1 from J, leaving 4 bases between them. This CDR3 has 13 amino acids. The chain's CDR3 is CASSLEENTEAFF. The DNA of the CDR3 is TGTGCCAGCAGCTTGGAGGAGAACACTGAAGCTTTCTTT.

V is TRBV7-8 and J is TRBJ1-1; D not resolved. The germline V gene has CDR1 SGHVS and CDR2 FQNEAQ. Trimming stripped 4 bases from V and 1 base from J, with 7 bases between. This CDR3 is built from 13 residues. The CDR3 DNA reads as TGTGCCAGCAGCTCCGGGAGGAACACTGAAGCTTTCTTT. Translated: CASSSGRNTEAFF.

This chain connects TRBV6-5 to TRBJ1-2, with a weak D call TRBD1 (5 bases). The CDR3 has 14 residues. V was shortened by 6 bases and J by 4 bases, with 15 bases between the two germline ends. The germline V gene encodes CDR1 MNHEY and CDR2 SVGAGI. For the CDR3, the DNA is TGTGCCAGCAGCTCCGAACATGGGGGCTATGGCTACACCTTC. It encodes CASSSEHGGYGYTF.

This clone was found a few times. V gene TRBV11-2 combines with J gene TRBJ2-7; D not resolved. CDR1 and CDR2 from the germline V gene are SGHAT and FQNNGV. The CDR3 is 14 amino acids. Between the trimmed V and J ends, which lost 0 bases and 2 bases, there was a span of 8 bases. The CDR3 coding sequence is TGTGCCAGCAGCTTAGACGGCAATACCTACGAGCAGTACTTC. This gives the protein CASSLDGNTYEQYF.

The chain is built from TRBV6-6 and TRBJ1-5; D is ambiguous. This CDR3 has 14 amino acids. Trimming removed 2 bases from V and 0 bases from J, with 5 bases in between. Germline V gene lookup returns CDR1 MNHNY and CDR2 SVGAGI (reference sequence). In nucleotides, the CDR3 is TGTGCCAGCAGTTACACAACTAGCAATCAGCCCCAGCATTTT. Translation: CASSYTTSNQPQHF.

This chain uses TRBV5-1 with TRBJ2-1, with D maybe TRBD2 (7 bases). This CDR3 has 16 residues. Germline V lookup: CDR1 SGHRS, CDR2 YFSETQ. V lost 8 bases to trimming and J lost 6 bases, with 24 bases between them. CDR3 DNA sequence: TGCGCCAGTTGGGACGGGGGGCCCCTGCCGTCCAATGAGCAGTTCTTC. Residues: CASWDGGPLPSNEQFF.

V and J are TRBV6-5 and TRBJ1-6, with D unresolved. CDR1 and CDR2 from the germline V gene are MNHEY and SVGAGI. The CDR3 length is 14 residues. Trimming removed 0 bases at V and 7 bases at J, with 7 bases between. This CDR3 is CASSYSLVNSPLHF. The CDR3 DNA sequence: TGTGCCAGCAGTTACTCCCTTGTAAATTCACCCCTCCACTTT.

Only one count was recorded for this clone. This chain connects TRBV9 to TRBJ2-1; D is perhaps TRBD1 or TRBD2 (6 bases each). The CDR3 is made up of 19 amino acids. Germline CDR1 SGDLS, CDR2 YYNGEE. V dropped 3 bases and J dropped 0 bases, with 22 bases sitting between them. The CDR3 loop reads CASSEGWGAGASSYNEQFF. CDR3 bases: TGTGCCAGCAGCGAGGGATGGGGGGCAGGGGCGAGCTCCTACAATGAGCAGTTCTTC.

The chain is built from TRBV27 and TRBJ1-1; no firm D call. The CDR3 has 13 residues. Trimming pared 8 bases from V and 2 bases from J, leaving 12 bases between. CDR1 and CDR2 from the germline V gene are MNHEY and SMNVEV (reference sequence). The CDR3 spells CASGPQRNTEAFF. The CDR3 DNA reads TGTGCCAGCGGACCCCAGAGAAACACTGAAGCTTTCTTT.

This chain joins TRBV18 and TRBJ1-6; a weak D match, TRBD1 (5 bases). Deletions cut 0 bases from V and 9 bases from J, with 24 bases between. This CDR3 spans 19 amino acids. Looked up from germline, CDR1 is KGHSH and CDR2 is LQKENI. In DNA form, the CDR3 reads TGTGCCAGCTCACCACCGAAAGCGAAGGGGAAGGGGCCTATTTCACCCCTCCACTTT. This encodes CASSPPKAKGKGPISPLHF.

The gene calls are TRBV19 and TRBJ1-5, with D tentatively TRBD1 (6 bases). Germline V gene data show CDR1 as LNHDA and CDR2 as SQIVND (reference sequence). There are 15 residues in the CDR3. Trimming pared 7 bases from V and 1 base from J, leaving 14 bases between. The CDR3 loop is CASKGRGSSNQPQHF. The CDR3 nucleotides are TGTGCCAGTAAAGGCAGGGGATCAAGCAATCAGCCCCAGCATTTT.

The chain has TRBV9 and TRBJ2-2; D is possibly TRBD1 (6 bases). CDR3 length equals 15 residues. The germline V and J ends were trimmed by 0 bases and 4 bases, with 10 bases remaining between them. The germline V gene encodes CDR1 SGDLS and CDR2 YYNGEE. The CDR3 loop reads CASSVVQGSTGELFF. In nucleotides, the CDR3 is TGTGCCAGCAGCGTAGTTCAGGGGAGCACCGGGGAGCTGTTTTTT.

J is TRBJ1-4 and V is TRBV11-2; D is unclear. The germline V gene has CDR1 SGHAT and CDR2 FQNNGV. Trimming took off 5 bases at V and 0 bases at J, with 22 bases between the two ends. The CDR3 covers 19 residues. CDR3 nucleotide sequence: TGTGCCAGCAGCCATAAAAGGCTGGGAGTGGGGTCAACTAATGAAAAACTGTTTTTT. Translated: CASSHKRLGVGSTNEKLFF.

The chain carries TRBV3-1 (or the pseudogene TRBV3-2) and TRBJ1-2; D remains ambiguous. The CDR3 is 14 residues long. Trimming removed 1 base at V and 4 bases at J, with 10 bases between. The germline gives CDR1 LGHDT, CDR2 YNNKEL (reference sequence). CDR3 bases: TGTGCCAGCAGCCAAGTGAAGGGCAGCTATGGCTACACCTTC. Its protein is CASSQVKGSYGYTF.

The chain combines TRBV6-5 with TRBJ1-3, with a possible D match to TRBD1 (6 bases). Per the germline V gene, CDR1 is MNHEY and CDR2 is SVGAGI. The CDR3 sequence is 15 residues long. V lost 5 bases and J lost 0, with 11 bases in between. The CDR3 sequence: CASSRTVPSGNTIYF. The CDR3 nucleotides read TGTGCCAGCAGTAGGACAGTGCCCTCTGGAAACACCATATATTTT.

The gene calls are TRBV7-9 and TRBJ2-1; no clear D. The CDR3 spans 11 residues. CDR1 and CDR2 from the germline V gene are SEHNR and FQNEAQ (reference sequence). V lost 5 bases and J 7 bases, leaving 6 bases between the germline ends. The CDR3 DNA is TGTGCCAGCAGCCCTAAAAATGAGCAGTTCTTC. Translation: CASSPKNEQFF. Combining the CDR3 with reference TRBV7-9 and TRBJ2-1 gives the whole variable domain DTGVSQNPRHKITKRGQNVTFRCDPISEHNRLYWYRQTLGQGPEFLTYFQNEAQLEKSRLLSDRFSAERPKGSFSTLEIQRTEQGDSAMYLCASSPKNEQFFGPGTRLTVL.

The chain carries TRBV5-1 and TRBJ1-1, with a weak D call TRBD1 (6 bases). The CDR3 totals 14 residues. The V gene's germline CDR1 is SGHRS and CDR2 YFSETQ. V was shortened by 4 bases and J by 3 bases, with 13 bases between the two germline ends. The CDR3 DNA reads TGCGCCAGCAGCCGGTCCAGGGGAGACACTGAAGCTTTCTTT. Its protein is CASSRSRGDTEAFF.

The gene calls are TRBV4-2 and TRBJ1-1; D is unclear. The CDR3 extends over 14 amino acids. Germline V gene sequence: CDR1 LGHNA, CDR2 YNFKEQ. V shed 3 bases and J shed 4 bases, with 12 bases lying between them. The CDR3 region has the DNA TGTGCCAGCAGCCATAATACAGTCAGCACTGAAGCTTTCTTT. Translated: CASSHNTVSTEAFF.

This clone was seen just once. The chain recombines TRBV9 with TRBJ2-7, with 8 bases matching TRBD2. The germline CDR1 and CDR2 sequences are SGDLS and YYNGEE. This CDR3 has 14 amino acids. V trimming: 3 bases; J trimming: 4 bases; junction bases outside the gene matches: 6. This CDR3 reads CASSAGLAGYEQYF. The CDR3 coding sequence is TGTGCCAGCAGCGCCGGACTAGCTGGATACGAGCAGTACTTC.

The chain employs TRBV6-2 or TRBV6-3 and TRBJ1-1, with TRBD1 identical over 9 bases. Trimming removed 2 bases from V and 6 bases from J; junction bases left unmatched: 13. The CDR3 extends over 17 amino acids. Germline loops: CDR1 MNHEY, CDR2 SVGEGT. For the CDR3, the DNA is TGTGCCAGCAGTTACGATCCCAGGACAGGGGTTGCGGCTGAAGCTTTCTTT. Encoded protein: CASSYDPRTGVAAEAFF.

The V and J genes are TRBV13 and TRBJ2-7; the D gene is possibly TRBD2 (6 bases). CDR1 is PRHDT, CDR2 FYEKMQ, per germline (reference sequence). Trimming left V 5 bases short and J 0 bases short, with 11 bases between. The length of the CDR3 is 14 residues. The CDR3 DNA reads as TGTGCCAGCAGCCCCCCTAGCGCCTCCTACGAGCAGTACTTC. Translated: CASSPPSASYEQYF.

This sequence joins TRBV5-1 and TRBJ2-5; 8 bases are a match to TRBD2. Germline V CDR1 and CDR2: SGHRS, YFSETQ. V dropped 3 bases and J dropped 0; count of bases not matched to a gene: 10. The CDR3 consists of 17 residues. CDR3 nucleotide sequence: TGCGCCAGCAGCTCAGGGATTAGCGGGACGTACCAAGAGACCCAGTACTTC. It encodes CASSSGISGTYQETQYF.